The 5 T cell receptor beta chains listed next were all sequenced from one sample in a study of T cell changes during pregnancy in multiple sclerosis. TCRdb's table, derived via immunoSEQ multiplex PCR, lists solely in-frame clones and lacks some. The sample has 100,000 to 140,000 clones; under 95% are singletons. Sequenced material: peripheral blood, taken in the third trimester of pregnancy. These TCRs come from a female donor in good health, enrolled as a control in a pregnancy study.

V gene TRBV19 combines with J gene TRBJ1-2, with D perhaps TRBD1 (6 bases). Trimming left V 0 bases short and J 5 bases short, with 16 bases between. The CDR3 runs to 16 residues. CDR1 is LNHDA, CDR2 SQIVND, per germline (reference sequence). CDR3 residues: CASSIDYPQGRYGYTF. For the CDR3, the DNA is TGTGCCAGTAGTATAGATTACCCCCAGGGGCGGTATGGCTACACCTTC.

The rearrangement links TRBV4-3 to TRBJ2-3, with TRBD2 as a possible D gene (7 bases). From germline, CDR1 is LGHNA and CDR2 YSLEER. V gave up 1 base and J gave up 5 bases, with 19 bases separating them. The CDR3 consists of 17 residues. CDR3 region: CASSQVGGGQRRDTQYF. In DNA form, the CDR3 reads TGCGCCAGCAGCCAAGTAGGGGGGGGGCAAAGGAGAGATACGCAGTATTTT.

The CDR3 sequence is CASSVGANYGYTF. CDR3 DNA: TGTGCCAGCAGTGTGGGAGCTAACTATGGCTACACCTTC. This chain links TRBV6-1 with TRBJ1-2; D gene uncertain. V shed 4 bases and J shed 0 bases, with 6 bases lying between them. The CDR3 consists of 13 residues. Germline V gene lookup returns CDR1 MNHNS and CDR2 SASEGT.

This clone has a single count. The chain recombines TRBV19 with TRBJ1-3; no clear D. V was cut by 3 bases and J by 9 bases, with 24 bases left in between. CDR3 length equals 17 residues. Germline V CDR1 and CDR2: LNHDA, SQIVND (reference sequence). CDR3 coding DNA: TGTGCCAGTAGTATTTTTATTAGCGGAGCGACGTGGGGCACCATATATTTT. Protein product: CASSIFISGATWGTIYF.

This clone was detected only a few times. The chain links TRBV6-5 to TRBJ1-1; D ambiguous. Deletions cut 2 bases from V and 4 bases from J, with 8 bases between. The CDR3 totals 13 residues. Germline V CDR1 and CDR2: MNHEY, SVGAGI. The CDR3 nucleotides are TGTGCCAGCAGTTACCCTGAGAGCACTGAAGCTTTCTTT. It translates to CASSYPESTEAFF.